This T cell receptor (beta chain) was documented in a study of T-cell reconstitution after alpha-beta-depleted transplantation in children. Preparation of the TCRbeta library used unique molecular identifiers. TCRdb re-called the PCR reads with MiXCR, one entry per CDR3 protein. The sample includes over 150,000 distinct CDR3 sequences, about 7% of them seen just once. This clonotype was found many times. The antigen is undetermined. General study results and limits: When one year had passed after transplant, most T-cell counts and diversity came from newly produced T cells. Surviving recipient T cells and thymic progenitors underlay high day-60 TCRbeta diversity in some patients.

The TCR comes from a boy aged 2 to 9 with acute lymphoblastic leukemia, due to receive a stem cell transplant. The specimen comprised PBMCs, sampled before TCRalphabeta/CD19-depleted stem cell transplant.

The DNA of the CDR3 is TGCAGTGCTTCGATAGGGGCCAACGTCCTGACTTTC. Translated: CSASIGANVLTF. The chain has TRBV20-1 and TRBJ2-6, with D unclear. Between the trimmed V and J ends, which lost 5 bases and 4 bases, there was a span of 6 bases. The CDR3 length is 12 residues. CDR1 is DFQATT, CDR2 SNEGSKA, per germline (reference sequence).